This T cell receptor beta chain was observed in a study of blood T cells in healthy people across ages. Findings and limits, study-wide: Lack of knowledge of donor CMV status possibly confounded expanded clonotype changes.

A sample-barcoded 5' primer and a J-beta primer mix were used in a second PCR of roughly 6 to 11 cycles. Carrying 12 random nucleotides, a template-switch adaptor labeled each individual cDNA molecule. Each sample provided no less than 2.5 million CDR3-containing paired-end reads. TCRdb independently ran MiXCR on the 5' RACE reads; one entry per CDR3 protein. Counted here are roughly 790,000 distinct CDR3 sequences, about 40% occurring once; the ten biggest clones make up around a fifth. In regard to this clonotype: Its specificity is not known.

Each of the donors had around 9 milliliters of peripheral blood drawn into EDTA-treated Vacutainer tubes. Germline CDR1 is MDHEN and CDR2 is SYDVKM. The length of the CDR3 is 14 residues. Sequencing was done on a sample of blood. The sequence came from a woman aged 55 to 70 in good health. The chain recombines TRBV28 with TRBJ2-4; D possibly uses TRBD1 or TRBD2 (5 bases each). The J call may be faulty, since TRBJ2-7 better matches the DNA end. DNA for the CDR3: TGTGCCAGCAGGAAGCCAGGGACCCCTTACGAGCAGTACTTC. Residues: CASRKPGTPYEQYF.